These 11 T cell receptor beta chains were all obtained from the same sample, sequenced in a study of cytomegalovirus exposure and HLA in healthy donors. This PCR relied on a set of 60 Vbeta primers and 13 Jbeta primers. The assay was immunoSEQ multiplex PCR, and TCRdb's table has in-frame clones only and misses some. Among over 130,000 clones listed, about three quarters were seen once. Material for sequencing was PBMCs. The source is a man in his forties or fifties in good health and CMV-seronegative.

This chain uses TRBV6-4 with TRBJ2-2, with 12 bases matching TRBD2. CDR1 and CDR2 from the germline V gene are MRHNA and SNTAGT. J was trimmed by 3 bases and V by 8 bases; bases with no gene match: 1. The CDR3 totals 14 residues. CDR3 region: CASRLAGDTGELFF. For the CDR3, the DNA is TGTGCCAGCCGACTAGCGGGGGACACCGGGGAGCTGTTTTTT.

V and J are TRBV7-6 and TRBJ2-5, with 8 bases that match TRBD1. The better agreement between TRBJ2-7 and the DNA end casts doubt on the J call. In germline, CDR1 is SGHVS, CDR2 FNYEAQ. This CDR3 comprises 16 residues. The CDR3 DNA is TGTGCCAGCAGCTTAGAAAGGGCAGGGGGCTCTTACGAGCAGTACTTC. This encodes CASSLERAGGSYEQYF.

This clone was counted only a few times. The chain couples TRBV28 to TRBJ1-1, with TRBD1 matching over 8 bases. V shed 6 bases, J shed 0 bases, and the junction held 9 bases outside the gene matches. Germline CDR1 MDHEN, CDR2 SYDVKM. This CDR3 comprises 16 residues. DNA for the CDR3: TGTGCCAGCAGCAGACAGGGGCGCCAAATGAACACTGAAGCTTTCTTT. This gives the protein CASSRQGRQMNTEAFF.

This chain connects TRBV14 to TRBJ2-7; tentative D call: TRBD1 (6 bases). The CDR3 runs to 13 residues. The V gene's germline CDR1 is SGHDN and CDR2 FVKESK. V lost 4 bases and J lost 3, with 10 bases in between. CDR3 coding DNA: TGTGCCAGCAGCCCAACAGGGCTCTACGAGCAGTACTTC. Amino acid sequence: CASSPTGLYEQYF.

The genes are TRBV13 and TRBJ1-2; tentatively, D is TRBD1 (6 bases). The CDR3 sequence is 16 residues long. Germline V lookup: CDR1 PRHDT, CDR2 FYEKMQ (reference sequence). With 5 bases removed from V and 6 bases from J, the gap between germline ends came to 22 bases. The CDR3 DNA follows: TGTGCCAGCAGCCCACTCGGCCCACAGGGTGTCGATGGCTACACCTTC. Translated: CASSPLGPQGVDGYTF.

This clone was seen once. CDR3 region: CASSLVTSGRAKDTQYF. Written as DNA, the CDR3 is TGTGCCAGCAGCTTAGTGACTAGCGGGAGGGCGAAAGATACGCAGTATTTT. The chain uses TRBV11-2 and TRBJ2-3; the match to TRBD2 covers 14 bases. The germline V gene has CDR1 SGHAT and CDR2 FQNNGV. Unmatched junction bases numbered 5, after V lost 1 base and J lost 5 bases. There are 17 residues in the CDR3.

The genes are TRBV5-1 and TRBJ2-7; 10 nucleotides align to TRBD2. Germline lookup yields CDR1 SGHRS and CDR2 YFSETQ. The CDR3 loop spans 14 amino acids. The junction had 2 bases not matched to a gene; V was cut back by 5 bases and J by 0 bases. Written as DNA, the CDR3 is TGCGCCAGCAGGGCTAGCGGGGGCTCCTACGAGCAGTACTTC. It translates to CASRASGGSYEQYF. Complete variable domain (other parts from reference TRBV5-1 and TRBJ2-7): KAGVTQTPRYLIKTRGQQVTLSCSPISGHRSVSWYQQTPGQGLQFLFEYFSETQRNKGNFPGRFSGRQFSNSRSEMNVSTLELGDSALYLCASRASGGSYEQYFGPGTRLTVT.

The chain couples TRBV5-1 to TRBJ1-1, with 8 bases fitting TRBD1. This CDR3 has 14 residues. The germline V gene encodes CDR1 SGHRS and CDR2 YFSETQ. V was clipped by 4 bases and J by 3 bases; unmatched bases: 5. DNA for the CDR3: TGCGCCAGCAGCCCAGGGGGCAGGGACACTGAAGCTTTCTTT. Protein product: CASSPGGRDTEAFF.

This clone has only a few counts. The chain combines TRBV27 with TRBJ1-1; the match to TRBD1 covers 9 bases. Germline assignment: CDR1 MNHEY and CDR2 SMNVEV (reference sequence). The ends lost 5 bases at V and 4 bases at J; junction bases unmatched: 8. There are 15 residues in the CDR3. This CDR3 reads CASSPGTGRPTEAFF. CDR3 sequence (DNA): TGTGCCAGCAGTCCCGGGACAGGGCGTCCCACTGAAGCTTTCTTT.

The chain combines TRBV30 with TRBJ2-7, with D perhaps TRBD1 (6 bases). V was clipped by 2 bases and J by 9 bases, with 17 bases between them. From germline, CDR1 is GTSNPN and CDR2 SVGIG (reference sequence). This CDR3 comprises 13 residues. CDR3 in amino acids: CAWSPNPGTPQYF. CDR3 bases: TGTGCCTGGAGTCCCAACCCCGGGACACCGCAGTACTTC.

V is TRBV5-4 and J is TRBJ2-7, with 10 bases identical to TRBD1. The V gene end was trimmed by 3 bases and the J gene end by 4 bases; junction bases not matched to a gene: 4. Germline CDR1 SGHNT, CDR2 YYREEE (reference sequence). This CDR3 spans 14 amino acids. CDR3: CASSSGQGSYEQYF. DNA for the CDR3: TGTGCCAGCAGCTCGGGACAGGGGTCTTACGAGCAGTACTTC.